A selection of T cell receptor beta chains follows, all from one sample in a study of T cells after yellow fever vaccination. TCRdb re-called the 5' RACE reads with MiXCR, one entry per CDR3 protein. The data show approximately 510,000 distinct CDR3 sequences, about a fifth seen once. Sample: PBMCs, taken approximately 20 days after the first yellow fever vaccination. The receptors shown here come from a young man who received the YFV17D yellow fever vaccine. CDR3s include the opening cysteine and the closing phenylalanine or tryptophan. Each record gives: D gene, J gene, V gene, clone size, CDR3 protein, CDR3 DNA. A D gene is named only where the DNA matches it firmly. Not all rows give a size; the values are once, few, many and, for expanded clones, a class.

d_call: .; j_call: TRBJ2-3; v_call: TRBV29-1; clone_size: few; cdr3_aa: CSVEDPRTDTQYF; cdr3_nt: TGCAGCGTTGAGGATCCCCGCACAGATACGCAGTATTTT
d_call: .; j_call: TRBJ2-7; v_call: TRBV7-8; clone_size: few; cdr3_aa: CASSFSQAYEQYF; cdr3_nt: TGTGCCAGCAGCTTTTCACAGGCCTACGAGCAGTACTTC
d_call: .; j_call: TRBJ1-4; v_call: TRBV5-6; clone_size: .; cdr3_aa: CASSTLGREEEKLFF; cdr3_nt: TGTGCCAGCAGCACACTGGGACGGGAGGAAGAAAAACTGTTTTTT
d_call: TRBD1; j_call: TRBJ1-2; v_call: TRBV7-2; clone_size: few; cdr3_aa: CASSFYRQGQSYGYTF; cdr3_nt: TGTGCCAGCAGCTTCTATAGACAGGGACAGTCCTATGGCTACACCTTC
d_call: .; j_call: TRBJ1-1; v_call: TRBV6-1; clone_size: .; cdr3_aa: CASSDRRGLEAFF; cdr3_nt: TGTGCCAGCAGCGACCGCCGGGGGCTTGAAGCTTTCTTT
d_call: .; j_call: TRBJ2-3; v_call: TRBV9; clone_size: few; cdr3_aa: CASSPYGNTDTQYF; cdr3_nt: TGTGCCAGCAGCCCCTACGGGAACACAGATACGCAGTATTTT
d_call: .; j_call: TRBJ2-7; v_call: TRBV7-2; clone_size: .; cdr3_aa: CASSLGSGVSYEQYF; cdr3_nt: TGTGCCAGCAGCTTGGGTTCGGGGGTTTCCTACGAGCAGTACTTC
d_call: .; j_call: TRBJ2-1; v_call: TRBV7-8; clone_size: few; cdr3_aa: CASSLIPGTSGDNNEQFF; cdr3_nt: TGTGCCAGCAGCTTAATCCCGGGGACAAGCGGGGACAACAATGAGCAGTTCTTC
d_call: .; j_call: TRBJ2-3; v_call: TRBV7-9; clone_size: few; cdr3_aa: CASSLAPGPADTDTQYF; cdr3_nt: TGTGCCAGCAGCTTAGCCCCGGGCCCCGCCGACACAGATACGCAGTATTTT
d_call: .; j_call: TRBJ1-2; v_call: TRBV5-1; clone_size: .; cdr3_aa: CASSFYTFSSYGYTF; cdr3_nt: TGCGCCAGCAGCTTCTACACCTTCAGCAGCTATGGCTACACCTTC
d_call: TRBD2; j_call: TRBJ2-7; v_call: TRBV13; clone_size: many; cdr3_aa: CASRFSGGAYEQYF; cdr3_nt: TGTGCCAGCAGATTCAGCGGGGGGGCCTACGAGCAGTACTTC
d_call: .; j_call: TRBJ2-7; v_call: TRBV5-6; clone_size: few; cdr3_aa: CASSLRQGPFYEQYF; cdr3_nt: TGTGCCAGCAGCTTGAGGCAGGGGCCCTTCTACGAGCAGTACTTC
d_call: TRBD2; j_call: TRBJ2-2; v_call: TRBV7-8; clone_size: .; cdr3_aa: CASSPAPGGNTGELFF; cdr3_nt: TGTGCCAGCAGCCCCGCGCCGGGGGGTAACACCGGGGAGCTGTTTTTT
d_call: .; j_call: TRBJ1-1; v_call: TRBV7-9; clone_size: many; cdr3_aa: CASSRQMNTEAFF; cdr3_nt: TGTGCCAGCAGCCGACAGATGAACACTGAAGCTTTCTTT
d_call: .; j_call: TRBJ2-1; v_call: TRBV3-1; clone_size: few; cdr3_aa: CASSQDPGVVMNEQFF; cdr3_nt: TGTGCCAGCAGCCAAGACCCAGGGGTTGTGATGAATGAGCAGTTCTTC
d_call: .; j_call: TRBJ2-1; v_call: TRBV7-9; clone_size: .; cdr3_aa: CASRPKPETRVGNEQFF; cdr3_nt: TGTGCCAGCAGACCTAAACCCGAGACAAGGGTGGGTAATGAGCAGTTCTTC
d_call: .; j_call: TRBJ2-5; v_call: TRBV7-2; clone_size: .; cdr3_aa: CASSLAGGGIGETQYF; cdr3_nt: TGTGCCAGCAGCTTAGCGGGGGGGGGCATCGGAGAGACCCAGTACTTC
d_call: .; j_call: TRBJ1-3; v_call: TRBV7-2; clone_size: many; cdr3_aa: CASSLVRAGNTIYF; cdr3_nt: TGTGCCAGCAGCTTAGTCCGGGCTGGAAACACCATATATTTT
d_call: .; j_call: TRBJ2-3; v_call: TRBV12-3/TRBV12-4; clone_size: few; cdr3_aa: CASSKGSTDTQYF; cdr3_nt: TGTGCCAGCAGTAAAGGGTCCACAGATACGCAGTATTTT
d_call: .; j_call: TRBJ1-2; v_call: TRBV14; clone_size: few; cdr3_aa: CASSQAQPYGYTF; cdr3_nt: TGTGCCAGCAGCCAAGCTCAACCCTATGGCTACACCTTC
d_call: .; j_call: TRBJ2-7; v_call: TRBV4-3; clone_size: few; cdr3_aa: CASSQDVGGVSVTYEQYF; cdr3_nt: TGCGCCAGCAGCCAAGACGTTGGTGGTGTTAGCGTAACCTACGAGCAGTACTTC
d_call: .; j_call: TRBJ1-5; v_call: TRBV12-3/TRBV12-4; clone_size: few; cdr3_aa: CASSLRVGQPQHF; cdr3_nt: TGTGCCAGCAGTTTAAGGGTGGGACAGCCCCAGCATTTT
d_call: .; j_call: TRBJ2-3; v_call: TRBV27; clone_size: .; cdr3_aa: CASRSIEATQYF; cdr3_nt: TGTGCCAGCCGGAGCATCGAAGCTACGCAGTATTTT
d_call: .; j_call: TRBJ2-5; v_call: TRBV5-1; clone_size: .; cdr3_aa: CASSWMTQETQYF; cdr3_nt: TGCGCCAGCAGCTGGATGACACAAGAGACCCAGTACTTC
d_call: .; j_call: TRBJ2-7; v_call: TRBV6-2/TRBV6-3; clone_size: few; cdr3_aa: CASSWGYEQYF; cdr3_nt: TGTGCCAGCAGTTGGGGGTACGAGCAGTACTTC
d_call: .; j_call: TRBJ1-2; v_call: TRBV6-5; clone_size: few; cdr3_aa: CASSYLGGYTF; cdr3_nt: TGTGCCAGCAGTTATCTCGGGGGCTACACCTTC
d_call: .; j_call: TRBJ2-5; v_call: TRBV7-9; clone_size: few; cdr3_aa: CASSYPHSGLIQETQYF; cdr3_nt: TGTGCCAGCAGCTATCCTCATAGCGGCCTGATCCAAGAGACCCAGTACTTC
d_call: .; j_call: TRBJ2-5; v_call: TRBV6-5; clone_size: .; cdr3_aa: CASSYWEYSETQYF; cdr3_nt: TGTGCCAGCAGTTACTGGGAGTACAGCGAGACCCAGTACTTC
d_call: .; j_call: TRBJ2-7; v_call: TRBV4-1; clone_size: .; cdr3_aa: CASSQDGVGDSYEQYF; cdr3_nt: TGCGCCAGCAGCCAAGATGGGGTCGGGGATTCCTACGAGCAGTACTTC
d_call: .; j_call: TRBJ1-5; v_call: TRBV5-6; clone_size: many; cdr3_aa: CASSGAGGNQPQHF; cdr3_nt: TGTGCCAGCAGTGGGGCGGGAGGCAATCAGCCCCAGCATTTT
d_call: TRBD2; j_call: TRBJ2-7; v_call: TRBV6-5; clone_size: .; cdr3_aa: CASSHLTSGGLGEQYF; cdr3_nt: TGTGCCAGCAGTCACCTCACTAGCGGGGGGCTGGGCGAGCAGTACTTC
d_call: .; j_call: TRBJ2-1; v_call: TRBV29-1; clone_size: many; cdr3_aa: CSVRQNEQFF; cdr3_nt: TGCAGCGTCCGACAGAATGAGCAGTTCTTC
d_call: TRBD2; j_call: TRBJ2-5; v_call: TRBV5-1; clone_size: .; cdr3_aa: CASSLVSSSGGEETQYF; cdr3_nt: TGCGCCAGCAGCTTGGTCAGTTCTAGCGGGGGAGAAGAGACCCAGTACTTC
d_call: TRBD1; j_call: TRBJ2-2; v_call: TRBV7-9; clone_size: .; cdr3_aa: CASRSRGQGELFF; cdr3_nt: TGTGCCAGCAGAAGCCGGGGACAGGGGGAGCTGTTTTTT
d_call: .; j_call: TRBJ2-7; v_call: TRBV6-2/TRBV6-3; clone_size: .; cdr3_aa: CASSYGRPEQYF; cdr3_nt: TGTGCCAGCAGTTACGGACGGCCTGAGCAGTACTTC
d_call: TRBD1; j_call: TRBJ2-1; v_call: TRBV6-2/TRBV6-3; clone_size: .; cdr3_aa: CASTLPRGSSMAQFF; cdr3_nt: TGTGCCAGCACCCTACCCAGGGGGTCTTCTATGGCGCAGTTCTTC
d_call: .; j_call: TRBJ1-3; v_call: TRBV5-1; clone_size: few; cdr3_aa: CASSLTGYSGNTIYF; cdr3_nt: TGCGCCAGCAGCTTGACAGGGTACTCTGGAAACACCATATATTTT
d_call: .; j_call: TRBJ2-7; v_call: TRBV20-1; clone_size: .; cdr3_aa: CSARGGNGGGEQYF; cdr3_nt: TGCAGTGCTAGAGGGGGAAACGGGGGAGGAGAGCAGTACTTC
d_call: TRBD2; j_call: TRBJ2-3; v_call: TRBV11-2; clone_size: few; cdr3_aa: CASRAPGGRSPGTDTQYF; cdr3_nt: TGTGCCAGCAGGGCCCCGGGGGGTCGAAGCCCTGGCACAGATACGCAGTATTTT
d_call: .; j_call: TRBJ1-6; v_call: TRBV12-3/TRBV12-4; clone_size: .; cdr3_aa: CASSWRWGVPLHF; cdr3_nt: TGTGCCAGCAGTTGGAGGTGGGGAGTACCCCTCCACTTT
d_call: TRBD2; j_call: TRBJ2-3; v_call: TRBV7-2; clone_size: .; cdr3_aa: CASSLLSGAGGTDTQYF; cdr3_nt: TGTGCCAGCAGCTTACTGAGCGGGGCGGGTGGCACAGATACGCAGTATTTT
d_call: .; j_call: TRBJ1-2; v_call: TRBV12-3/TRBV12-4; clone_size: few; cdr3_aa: CASSFMGSDYGYTF; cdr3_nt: TGTGCCAGCAGTTTTATGGGAAGCGACTATGGCTACACCTTC
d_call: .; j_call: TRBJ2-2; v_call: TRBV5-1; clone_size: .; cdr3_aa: CASSAQGFFSGELFF; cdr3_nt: TGCGCCAGCAGTGCTCAGGGCTTTTTCTCCGGGGAGCTGTTTTTT
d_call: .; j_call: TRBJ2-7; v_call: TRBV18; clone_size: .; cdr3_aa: CASSPGASYEQYF; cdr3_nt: TGTGCCAGCTCACCAGGGGCCTCCTACGAGCAGTACTTC
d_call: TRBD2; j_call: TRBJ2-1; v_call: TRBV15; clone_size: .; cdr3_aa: CATSRLAGGPYNEQFF; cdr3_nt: TGTGCCACCAGCAGGCTAGCGGGGGGTCCCTACAATGAGCAGTTCTTC
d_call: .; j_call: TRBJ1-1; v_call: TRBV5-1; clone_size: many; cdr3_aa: CASSFDGQNTEAFF; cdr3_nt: TGCGCCAGCAGCTTCGACGGACAGAACACTGAAGCTTTCTTT
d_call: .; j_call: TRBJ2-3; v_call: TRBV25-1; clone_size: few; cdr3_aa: CASSAQGETTDTQYF; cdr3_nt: TGTGCCAGCAGTGCACAGGGAGAGACCACAGATACGCAGTATTTT
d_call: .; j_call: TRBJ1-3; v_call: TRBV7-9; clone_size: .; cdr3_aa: CASRSRRSSGNTIYF; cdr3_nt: TGTGCCAGCAGGTCCAGGCGAAGCTCTGGAAACACCATATATTTT
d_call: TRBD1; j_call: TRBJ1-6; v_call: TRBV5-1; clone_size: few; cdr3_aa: CASSLVWTGISPLHF; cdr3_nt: TGCGCCAGCAGCTTGGTTTGGACAGGGATTTCACCCCTCCACTTT
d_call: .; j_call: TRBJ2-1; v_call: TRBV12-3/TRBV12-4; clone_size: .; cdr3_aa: CASSPQGPSYNEQFF; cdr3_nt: TGTGCCAGCAGTCCTCAGGGGCCCTCCTACAATGAGCAGTTCTTC
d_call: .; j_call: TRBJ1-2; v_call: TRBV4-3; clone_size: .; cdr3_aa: CASSPEPGSALGHYGYTF; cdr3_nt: TGCGCCAGCAGCCCTGAACCAGGGTCAGCCCTTGGCCACTATGGCTACACCTTC
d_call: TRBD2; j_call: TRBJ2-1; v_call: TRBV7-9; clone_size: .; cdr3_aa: CASSLVGLAGDEQFF; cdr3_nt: TGTGCCAGCAGTCTAGTCGGACTAGCCGGCGATGAGCAGTTCTTC
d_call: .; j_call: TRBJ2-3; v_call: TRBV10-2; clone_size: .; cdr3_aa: CASSEGFSDTQYF; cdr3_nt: TGCGCCAGCAGTGAGGGTTTTTCAGATACGCAGTATTTT
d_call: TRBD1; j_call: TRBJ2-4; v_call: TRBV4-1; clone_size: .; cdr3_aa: CASSLPGQGGIQYF; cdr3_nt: TGCGCCAGCAGCCTACCGGGACAGGGTGGAATTCAGTACTTC